These T cell receptor beta chains were read from a single sample in a study of OX40 agonist ivuxolimab in advanced cancers. The protocol was immunoSEQ multiplex PCR, while the TCRdb copy is restricted to in-frame clones and leaves out a portion. There are around 66,000 clones in the sample; approximately 81% occur only once, and 3.5% to 4.5% lies in the top ten. The starting material was CD4+ or CD8+ T cells sorted from blood, obtained in a trial of the OX40 agonist ivuxolimab. These receptors came from an adult with an advanced solid tumor such as melanoma, head and neck, liver or kidney cancer. CDR3s include the opening cysteine and the closing phenylalanine or tryptophan. D genes are given only for firm matches. Some rows have no size entry. The others give once, few or many, or a class for an expanded clone.

clone_size j_call v_call d_call cdr3_aa cdr3_nt
NA TRBJ2-5 TRBV25-1 NA CASSRASPGGTQYF TGTGCCAGCAGTAGGGCTAGCCCTGGCGGGACCCAGTACTTC
once TRBJ1-3 TRBV6-5 NA CASSYSTLDSGNTIYF TGTGCCAGCAGTTACTCGACACTCGACTCTGGAAACACCATATATTTT
NA TRBJ1-3 TRBV9 NA CASSVGSESSGNTIYF TGTGCCAGCAGCGTAGGATCGGAGAGCTCTGGAAACACCATATATTTT
NA TRBJ2-2 TRBV19 TRBD1 CASRGQGVWRSTGELFF TGTGCCAGTAGAGGACAGGGGGTATGGAGAAGCACCGGGGAGCTGTTTTTT
NA TRBJ2-1 TRBV2 NA CASSLRPGLGYNEQFF TGTGCCAGCAGTCTGAGACCAGGGCTGGGGTACAATGAGCAGTTCTTC
few TRBJ1-1 TRBV7-9 NA CASSLLEDTEAFF TGTGCCAGCAGTTTATTAGAGGACACTGAAGCTTTCTTT
NA TRBJ2-3 TRBV19 NA CASSPARTDTQYF TGTGCCAGTAGTCCCGCTAGGACAGATACGCAGTATTTT
NA TRBJ2-5 TRBV30 NA CAWSVRGQTIWAGTQYF TGTGCCTGGAGTGTACGGGGGCAGACAATTTGGGCCGGGACCCAGTACTTC
NA TRBJ2-6 TRBV9 NA CASSPLRWGNGANVLTF TGTGCCAGCAGCCCCCTCCGCTGGGGTAATGGGGCCAACGTCCTGACTTTC
medium-sized TRBJ2-7 TRBV30 NA CAWSYAPLYEQYF TGTGCCTGGAGCTATGCTCCCCTCTACGAGCAGTACTTC
NA TRBJ2-5 TRBV5-1 NA CASSLVGTASQETQYF TGCGCCAGCAGCTTGGTCGGTACAGCAAGCCAAGAGACCCAGTACTTC
NA TRBJ1-2 TRBV5-1 NA CASSPGTPNYGYTF TGCGCCAGCAGCCCCGGGACGCCCAACTATGGCTACACCTTC
NA TRBJ2-7 TRBV7-9 NA CASSLVGGKGYEQYF TGTGCCAGCAGCTTAGTCGGGGGTAAGGGCTACGAGCAGTACTTC
NA TRBJ2-7 TRBV5-1 NA CASRDSYEQYF TGCGCCAGCAGGGATTCCTACGAGCAGTACTTC
once TRBJ2-3 TRBV5-1 NA CASSLQRATDTQYF TGCGCCAGCAGCTTGCAACGAGCGACAGATACGCAGTATTTT
NA TRBJ2-7 TRBV10-3 TRBD1 CAIKPASQGDEQYF TGTGCCATCAAACCAGCGTCTCAGGGGGACGAGCAGTACTTC
NA TRBJ2-7 TRBV11-2 NA CASSYVQGNFLTTYEQYF TGTGCCAGCAGCTATGTTCAGGGAAATTTTTTAACAACCTACGAGCAGTACTTC
NA TRBJ1-2 TRBV9 NA CASSVDGNYGYTF TGTGCCAGCAGCGTAGACGGTAACTATGGCTACACCTTC
NA TRBJ2-7 TRBV7-8 TRBD1 CASSLGWDRDYEQYF TGTGCCAGCAGCCTAGGCTGGGACAGGGACTACGAGCAGTACTTC
NA TRBJ2-1 TRBV5-1 NA CASSPEARGEQFF TGCGCCAGCAGCCCGGAGGCCCGCGGTGAGCAGTTCTTC
NA TRBJ2-3 TRBV6-6 NA CASRDTGTDTQYF TGTGCCAGCAGGGATACAGGGACAGATACGCAGTATTTT
NA TRBJ1-2 TRBV27 TRBD1 CASSWTDRATGYTF TGTGCCAGCAGTTGGACCGACAGGGCGACTGGCTACACCTTC
NA TRBJ2-1 TRBV18 NA CASSPPQGGNEQFF TGTGCCAGCTCACCACCGCAGGGCGGGAATGAGCAGTTCTTC
few TRBJ2-2 TRBV18 NA CASSRNSVGGELFF TGTGCCAGCTCCCGAAATAGCGTTGGCGGGGAGCTGTTTTTT
NA TRBJ2-3 TRBV7-9 TRBD1 CASSFFGQGGTDTQYF TGTGCCAGCAGCTTTTTCGGACAGGGAGGTACAGATACGCAGTATTTT
NA TRBJ1-3 TRBV2 NA CASSYGVTRNTIYF TGTGCCAGCAGCTACGGGGTAACTAGAAACACCATATATTTT
NA TRBJ1-2 TRBV11-2 TRBD1 CASTSDRAGGYTF TGTGCCAGCACCTCGGACAGGGCGGGTGGCTACACCTTC
NA TRBJ1-5 TRBV7-8 TRBD1 CASSRPPGGNQPQHF TGTGCCAGCAGCCGCCCCCCAGGGGGGAATCAGCCCCAGCATTTT
NA TRBJ2-7 TRBV18 NA CASSQGQAFSYEQYF TGTGCCAGCTCCCAAGGTCAGGCCTTCTCCTACGAGCAGTACTTC
NA TRBJ2-2 TRBV9 TRBD1 CASSVFQQGASQGELFF TGTGCCAGCAGCGTATTCCAACAGGGGGCTAGCCAAGGGGAGCTGTTTTTT
NA TRBJ1-2 TRBV25-1 NA CASSDVGVTTNYGYTF TGTGCCAGCAGTGATGTGGGAGTTACCACAAACTATGGCTACACCTTC
NA TRBJ1-3 TRBV15 NA CATRRTTSSGNTIYF TGTGCCACCAGAAGAACCACGAGCTCTGGAAACACCATATATTTT
NA TRBJ2-6 TRBV13 NA CASSLVVGGPGANVLTF TGTGCCAGCAGCTTAGTCGTGGGGGGGCCTGGGGCCAACGTCCTGACTTTC
NA TRBJ1-6 TRBV19 NA CASSKEGLSGSDNSPLHF TGTGCCAGTAGTAAGGAGGGCCTCAGTGGCTCCGATAATTCACCCCTCCACTTT
NA TRBJ1-2 TRBV6-6 NA CASSYDRSYGYTF TGTGCCAGCAGTTACGACAGATCATATGGCTACACCTTC
once TRBJ2-7 TRBV11-2 NA CASSLGGVTGTAYEQYF TGTGCCAGCAGCTTAGGAGGGGTTACCGGGACGGCCTACGAGCAGTACTTC
NA TRBJ2-6 TRBV19 NA CASSIQGNSGANVLTF TGTGCCAGTAGTATCCAGGGGAACTCTGGGGCCAACGTCCTGACTTTC
NA TRBJ1-3 TRBV9 TRBD1 CASSAGTGSGNTIYF TGTGCCAGCAGCGCGGGGACAGGCTCTGGAAACACCATATATTTT
NA TRBJ2-7 TRBV10-2 NA CASTLVGYEQYF TGCGCCAGCACCCTAGTCGGGTACGAGCAGTACTTC
NA TRBJ2-1 TRBV2 TRBD1 CASSRDRDNEQFF TGTGCCAGCAGCCGAGACAGGGACAATGAGCAGTTCTTC
few TRBJ2-7 TRBV5-4 NA CASSLTGTYEQYF TGTGCCAGCAGCCTCACAGGGACCTACGAGCAGTACTTC
NA TRBJ2-7 TRBV11-3 TRBD2 CASSPPGLPHEQYF TGTGCCAGCAGTCCCCCGGGACTACCCCACGAGCAGTACTTC
few TRBJ1-6 TRBV11-2 NA CASSLGHSPLHF TGTGCCAGCAGCTTAGGACATTCACCCCTCCACTTT